This is a list of T cell receptor beta chains from one sample in a study of cytomegalovirus exposure and HLA in healthy donors. Clones were read by immunoSEQ multiplex PCR, and TCRdb kept only the in-frame ones, dropping some. The table shows under 200,000 clones, with more than 70% occurring only once. Sequenced material: PBMCs. All receptors derive from a man aged 25 to 40 in good health and CMV-seronegative. Each CDR3 is given with its conserved first and last residue. D genes are given only for firm matches. Size is omitted from some rows. Given values are once, few, many or a class for expanded clones.

TRBV29-1	-	TRBJ1-1	-	CSVHLGGANGEAFF	TGCAGCGTCCACCTGGGGGGGGCAAACGGTGAAGCTTTCTTT
TRBV14	-	TRBJ2-7	TRBD2	CASSQLSTGLGTRSAYEQYF	TGTGCCAGCAGCCAATTGTCCACCGGGCTCGGGACTAGGAGCGCCTACGAGCAGTACTTC
TRBV6-5	once	TRBJ2-5	-	CASGPQGGQETQYF	TGTGCCAGCGGTCCTCAGGGGGGACAAGAGACCCAGTACTTC
TRBV10-1	-	TRBJ2-3	-	CASSGHLADTQYF	TGCGCCAGCAGTGGGCACCTTGCAGATACGCAGTATTTT
TRBV5-6	once	TRBJ1-2	-	CASSLSGINYGYTF	TGTGCCAGCAGCTTATCCGGGATTAACTATGGCTACACCTTC
TRBV7-2	-	TRBJ2-3	-	CASSLWGGAVTDTQYF	TGCGCCAGCAGCTTATGGGGCGGGGCGGTCACAGATACGCAGTATTTT
TRBV11-2	-	TRBJ2-7	-	CASSTTTVSYEQYF	TGTGCCAGCAGCACCACGACAGTCTCCTACGAGCAGTACTTC
TRBV7-9	-	TRBJ2-7	TRBD2	CASSLDRGLAGVYEQYF	TGTGCCAGCAGCTTAGATCGGGGACTAGCGGGGGTTTACGAGCAGTACTTC
TRBV7-2	-	TRBJ2-2	TRBD2	CASSLAPLAGALGELFF	TGTGCCAGCAGCTTAGCGCCCCTAGCGGGAGCTTTGGGGGAGCTGTTTTTT
TRBV5-1	-	TRBJ2-5	-	CASSILRGTGETQYF	TGCGCCAGCAGCATACTCAGGGGAACGGGAGAGACCCAGTACTTC
TRBV7-9	once	TRBJ2-7	TRBD1	CASSLSLGQGFLEQYF	TGTGCCAGCAGCTTGAGTCTCGGACAGGGTTTTCTCGAGCAGTACTTC
TRBV6-1	-	TRBJ2-3	-	CATGEAGSGTDTQYF	TGTGCCACGGGAGAAGCGGGCAGCGGCACAGATACGCAGTATTTT
TRBV7-9	-	TRBJ2-2	-	CASSLFSGRDGELFF	TGTGCCAGCAGTCTCTTTTCAGGGCGGGACGGGGAGCTGTTTTTT
TRBV7-9	-	TRBJ1-1	-	CASSYSDGGRTEAFF	TGTGCCAGCAGCTACTCGGACGGGGGGCGCACTGAAGCTTTCTTT
TRBV2	-	TRBJ2-1	TRBD2	CASSYLAGGPGEQFF	TGTGCCAGCAGTTACCTAGCGGGGGGGCCGGGTGAGCAGTTCTTC
TRBV6-5	-	TRBJ1-5	-	CASSRFWNQPQHF	TGTGCCAGCTCCCGGTTTTGGAATCAGCCCCAGCATTTT
TRBV4-2	once	TRBJ2-7	TRBD2	CASSQGAGLTGWYEQYF	TGTGCCAGCAGCCAAGGAGCGGGACTTACCGGATGGTACGAGCAGTACTTC
TRBV28	-	TRBJ1-5	-	CASTLGGNHQPQHF	TGTGCCAGCACCCTGGGGGGGAACCATCAGCCCCAGCATTTT
TRBV7-6	-	TRBJ2-2	TRBD1	CASSIGQVNTGELFF	TGTGCCAGCAGCATAGGACAGGTGAACACCGGGGAGCTGTTTTTT
TRBV30	-	TRBJ2-5	TRBD2	CAWMLAGGGETQYF	TGTGCCTGGATGTTAGCGGGGGGAGGGGAGACCCAGTACTTC
TRBV6-5	-	TRBJ2-7	TRBD1	CASTADRVSYEQYF	TGTGCCAGCACCGCGGACAGGGTCTCCTACGAGCAGTACTTC
TRBV6-5	-	TRBJ2-2	-	CASRTGTPNTGELFF	TGTGCCAGCAGAACCGGGACACCAAACACCGGGGAGCTGTTTTTT
TRBV7-2	-	TRBJ2-4	-	CASSLVFRGVIQYF	TGTGCCAGCAGCTTAGTCTTCAGGGGGGTCATTCAGTACTTC
TRBV14	-	TRBJ1-2	-	CASSQAGTGAYGYTF	TGTGCCAGCAGCCAAGCCGGGACGGGAGCCTATGGCTACACCTTC
TRBV29-1	-	TRBJ1-1	TRBD1	CSVAGQGAWNTEAFF	TGCAGCGTCGCGGGACAGGGGGCATGGAACACTGAAGCTTTCTTT
TRBV2	-	TRBJ2-1	TRBD2	CASGVWLAGGMNEQFF	TGTGCCAGCGGGGTTTGGCTAGCGGGAGGGATGAATGAGCAGTTCTTC
TRBV11-2	-	TRBJ2-3	TRBD2	CASSRGGSTDTQYF	TGTGCCAGCAGTCGCGGGGGGAGCACAGATACGCAGTATTTT
TRBV28	-	TRBJ1-1	-	CASSPNYREAFF	TGTGCCAGCAGTCCTAATTACAGGGAAGCTTTCTTT
TRBV10-3	-	TRBJ2-2	-	CASGGTGELFF	TGTGCCTCAGGTGGGACCGGGGAGCTGTTTTTT
TRBV5-1	many	TRBJ2-3	-	CASSFWGRDTQYF	TGCGCCAGCAGCTTTTGGGGGAGGGATACGCAGTATTTT
TRBV19	few	TRBJ2-1	-	CASSTQLYNEQFF	TGTGCCAGTAGTACTCAACTATACAATGAGCAGTTCTTC
TRBV4-1	few	TRBJ1-1	TRBD1	CASSPRTGGFMNTEAFF	TGCGCCAGCAGCCCCCGGACAGGGGGTTTCATGAACACTGAAGCTTTCTTT
TRBV14	-	TRBJ1-4	TRBD1	CASSQPKRQGLEKLFF	TGTGCCAGCAGCCAACCAAAAAGACAGGGCTTGGAAAAACTGTTTTTT
TRBV28	-	TRBJ2-2	TRBD2	CASSLLAGGTGELFF	TGTGCCAGCAGTTTACTAGCGGGGGGGACCGGGGAGCTGTTTTTT
TRBV5-6	-	TRBJ2-1	-	CASSTSGHLGNEQFF	TGTGCCAGCAGCACCTCGGGACACCTCGGGAATGAGCAGTTCTTC
TRBV2	few	TRBJ2-7	TRBD2	CASSGPLRREGPMYEQYF	TGTGCCAGCAGTGGGCCGTTAAGGCGGGAGGGCCCAATGTACGAGCAGTACTTC
TRBV19	-	TRBJ2-5	TRBD2	CASSISAGLIQETQYF	TGTGCCAGTAGTATTAGCGCGGGACTAATCCAAGAGACCCAGTACTTC
TRBV27	-	TRBJ2-1	-	CASSLRAPGGGDEQFF	TGTGCCAGCAGTTTACGCGCCCCCGGAGGGGGCGATGAGCAGTTCTTC